This T cell receptor beta chain was captured by sequencing in a study of blood T cell repertoires in COVID-19. Across the study: Acute and convalescent COVID-19 samples came from the United States, Italy and Spain. PBMCs, B-cell-depleted T cells, or T cells were the source of the cDNA or gDNA that made up the material.

This clone was seen only once. In the original processing: Reference gene primers were amplified, and this amplification served to estimate nucleated cell counts. Repertoires were generated with immunoSEQ multiplex PCR, while TCRdb's copy carries only in-frame clones and drops some. Clone size and V and J calls were adopted from that table, with D and trimming inferred from the DNA. The data contain under 350,000 clones, 80% to 90% of them singletons. Cohort 3 recovered donors had two negative PCRs, clearance, or symptom resolution. CDR1 is SEHNR, CDR2 FQNEAQ, per germline (reference sequence). The CDR3 spans 14 residues. Trimming shortened V by 7 bases and J by 0 bases, and 10 bases separated the two germline ends.

What was sequenced was PBMCs or T cells enriched from blood (not recorded which). J is TRBJ1-3 and V is TRBV7-9, with D uncertain. This sequence originates from a man aged 25-45 years who had recovered from COVID-19. The CDR3 DNA sequence: TGTGCCAGCACCTCCACTGTCTCTGGAAACACCATATATTTT. Its protein product is CASTSTVSGNTIYF.